This entry is about one TCR beta chain. Generated by immunoSEQ multiplex PCR, the TCRdb table keeps only in-frame clones and is missing some. The sample consists of roughly 89,000 clones, around 93% of them appearing once. This specimen comes from a study of T cell changes during pregnancy in multiple sclerosis. Germline lookup yields CDR1 SGHDT and CDR2 YYEEEE. The CDR3 is 17 amino acids. With 2 bases clipped from V and 1 base from J, the junction kept 12 bases outside the gene matches. The sequence came from a female donor with multiple sclerosis, enrolled in a pregnancy study. The input for sequencing was peripheral blood, taken in the third trimester of pregnancy. V gene TRBV5-6 combines with J gene TRBJ2-7, with TRBD1 identical over 7 bases. Written as DNA, the CDR3 is TGTGCCAGCAGCTTCGTCTCGACAGGGTTGATTTCCTACGAGCAGTACTTC. Translated: CASSFVSTGLISYEQYF.